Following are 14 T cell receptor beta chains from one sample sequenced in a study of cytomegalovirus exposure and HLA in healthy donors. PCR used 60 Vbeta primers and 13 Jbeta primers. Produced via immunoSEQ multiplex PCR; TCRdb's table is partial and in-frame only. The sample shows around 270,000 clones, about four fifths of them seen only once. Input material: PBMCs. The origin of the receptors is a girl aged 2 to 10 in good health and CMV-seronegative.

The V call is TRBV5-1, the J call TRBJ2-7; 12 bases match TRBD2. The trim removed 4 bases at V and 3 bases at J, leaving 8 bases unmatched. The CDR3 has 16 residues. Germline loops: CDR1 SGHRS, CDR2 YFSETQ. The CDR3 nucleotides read TGCGCCAGCAGCACCCGGACTAGCGGGATGGGCTACGAGCAGTACTTC. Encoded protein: CASSTRTSGMGYEQYF.

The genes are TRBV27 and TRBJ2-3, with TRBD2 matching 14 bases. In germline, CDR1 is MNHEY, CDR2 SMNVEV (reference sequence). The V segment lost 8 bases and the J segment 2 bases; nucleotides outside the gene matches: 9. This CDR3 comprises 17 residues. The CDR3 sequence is CASRRLAGGRITDTQYF. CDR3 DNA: TGTGCCAGCCGCCGACTAGCGGGAGGGCGAATCACAGATACGCAGTATTTT.

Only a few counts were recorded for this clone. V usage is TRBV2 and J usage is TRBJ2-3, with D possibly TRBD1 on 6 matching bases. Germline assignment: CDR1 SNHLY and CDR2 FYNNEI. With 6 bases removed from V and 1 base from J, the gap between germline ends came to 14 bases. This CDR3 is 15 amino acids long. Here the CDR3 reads CASSQGYVGTDTQYF. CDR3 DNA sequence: TGTGCCAGCAGCCAGGGGTATGTCGGCACAGATACGCAGTATTTT.

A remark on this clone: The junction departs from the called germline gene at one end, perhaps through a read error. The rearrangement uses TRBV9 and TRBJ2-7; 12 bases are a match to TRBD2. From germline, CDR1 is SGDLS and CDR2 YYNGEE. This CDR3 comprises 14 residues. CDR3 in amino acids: CASNLAGGDYEQHF. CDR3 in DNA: TGTGCCAGCAACCTAGCGGGAGGGGACTACGAGCAGCACTTC. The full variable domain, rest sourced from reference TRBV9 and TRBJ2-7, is DSGVTQTPKHLITATGQRVTLRCSPRSGDLSVYWYQQSLDQGLQFLIQYYNGEERAKGNILERFSAQQFPDLHSELNLSSLELGDSALYFCASNLAGGDYEQHFGPGTRLTVT.

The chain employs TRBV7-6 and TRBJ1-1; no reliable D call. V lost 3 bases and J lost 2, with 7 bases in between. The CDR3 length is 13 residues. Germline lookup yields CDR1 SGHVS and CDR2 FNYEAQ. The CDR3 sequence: CASSLTRNTEAFF. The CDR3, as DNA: TGTGCCAGCAGCTTGACACGAAACACTGAAGCTTTCTTT.

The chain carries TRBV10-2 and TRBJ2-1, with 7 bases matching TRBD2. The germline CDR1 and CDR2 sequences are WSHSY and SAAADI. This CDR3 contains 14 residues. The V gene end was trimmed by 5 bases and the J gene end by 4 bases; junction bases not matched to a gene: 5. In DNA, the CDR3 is TGCGCCAGCAGTTCCAGGACTAGATACAATGAGCAGTTCTTC. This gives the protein CASSSRTRYNEQFF.

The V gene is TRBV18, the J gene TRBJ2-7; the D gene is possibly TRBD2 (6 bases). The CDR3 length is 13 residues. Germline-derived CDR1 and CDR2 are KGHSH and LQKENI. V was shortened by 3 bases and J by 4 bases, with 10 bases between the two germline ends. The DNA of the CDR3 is TGTGCCAGCTCACCCCCCCGGGGGTACGAGCAGTACTTC. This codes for CASSPPRGYEQYF.

The CDR3 spells CASSLRAGGVYYNEQFF. Here the CDR3 DNA reads TGCGCCAGCAGCTTGAGAGCGGGAGGGGTCTACTACAATGAGCAGTTCTTC. V is TRBV5-1 and J is TRBJ2-1, with 10 bases that match TRBD2. In germline, CDR1 is SGHRS, CDR2 YFSETQ. The junction had 7 bases not matched to a gene; V was cut back by 1 base and J by 3 bases. The CDR3 runs to 17 residues.

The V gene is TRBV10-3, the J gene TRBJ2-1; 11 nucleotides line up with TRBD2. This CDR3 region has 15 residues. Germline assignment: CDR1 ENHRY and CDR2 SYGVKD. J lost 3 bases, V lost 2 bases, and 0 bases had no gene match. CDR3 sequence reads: CAISEGLAGYNEQFF. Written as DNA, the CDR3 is TGTGCCATCAGTGAGGGACTAGCGGGCTACAATGAGCAGTTCTTC.

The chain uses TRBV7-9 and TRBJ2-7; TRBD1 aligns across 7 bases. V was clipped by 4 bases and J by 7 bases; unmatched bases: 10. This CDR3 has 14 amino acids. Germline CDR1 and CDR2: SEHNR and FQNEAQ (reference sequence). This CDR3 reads CASSSVVGQEEQYF. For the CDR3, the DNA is TGTGCCAGCAGCTCAGTAGTCGGACAGGAAGAGCAGTACTTC.

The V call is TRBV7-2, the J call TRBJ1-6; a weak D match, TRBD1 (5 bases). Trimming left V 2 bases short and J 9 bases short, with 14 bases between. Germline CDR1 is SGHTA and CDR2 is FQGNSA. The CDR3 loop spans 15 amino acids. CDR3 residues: CASSLRWQGRSPLHF. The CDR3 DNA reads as TGTGCCAGCAGCTTAAGGTGGCAGGGTCGTTCACCCCTCCACTTT.

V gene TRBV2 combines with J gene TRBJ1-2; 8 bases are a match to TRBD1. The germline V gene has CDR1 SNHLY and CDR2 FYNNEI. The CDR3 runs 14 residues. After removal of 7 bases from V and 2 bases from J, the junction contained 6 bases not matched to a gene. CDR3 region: CASKPGQANYGYTF. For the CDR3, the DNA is TGTGCCAGCAAACCGGGACAGGCAAACTATGGCTACACCTTC.

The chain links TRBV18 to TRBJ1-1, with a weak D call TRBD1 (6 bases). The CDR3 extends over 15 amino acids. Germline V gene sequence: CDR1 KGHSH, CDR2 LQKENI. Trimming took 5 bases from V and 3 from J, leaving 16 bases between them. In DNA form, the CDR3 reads TGTGCCAGCTCATCATCAATGTGGGGGCACACTGAAGCTTTCTTT. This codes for CASSSSMWGHTEAFF.

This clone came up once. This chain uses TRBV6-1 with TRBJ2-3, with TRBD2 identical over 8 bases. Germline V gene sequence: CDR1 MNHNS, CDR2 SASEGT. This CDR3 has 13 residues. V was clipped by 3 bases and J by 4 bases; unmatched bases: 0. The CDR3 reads CASSEGLADTQYF. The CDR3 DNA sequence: TGTGCCAGCAGTGAGGGACTAGCAGATACGCAGTATTTT.